This T cell receptor (beta chain) emerged from a study of CD8 T cells in Susac syndrome. Reverse transcription of roughly 0.5 to 1 ug RNA was carried out with random hexamers. Across 54 Vbeta and 13 Jbeta, TCR beta CDR3 was amplified with immunoSEQ multiplex PCR. TCRdb re-called the immunoSEQ multiplex PCR reads with MiXCR, one entry per CDR3 protein. The data contain under 200,000 distinct CDR3 sequences, 90% to 95% of them seen just once; the ten biggest clones take up roughly 0.08%. CDR1 is SGHTA and CDR2 is FQGNSA in the germline V gene. V lost 4 bases to trimming and J lost 3 bases, with 7 bases between them. The CDR3 runs 12 residues.

This clonotype was sampled from a human donor in good health. The chain joins TRBV7-2 to TRBJ2-7; D call uncertain. The material sequenced was CD4+ T cells from PBMCs. As DNA, the CDR3 is TGTGCCAGCAGCTCCGATCACTACGAGCAGTACTTC. Protein product: CASSSDHYEQYF.